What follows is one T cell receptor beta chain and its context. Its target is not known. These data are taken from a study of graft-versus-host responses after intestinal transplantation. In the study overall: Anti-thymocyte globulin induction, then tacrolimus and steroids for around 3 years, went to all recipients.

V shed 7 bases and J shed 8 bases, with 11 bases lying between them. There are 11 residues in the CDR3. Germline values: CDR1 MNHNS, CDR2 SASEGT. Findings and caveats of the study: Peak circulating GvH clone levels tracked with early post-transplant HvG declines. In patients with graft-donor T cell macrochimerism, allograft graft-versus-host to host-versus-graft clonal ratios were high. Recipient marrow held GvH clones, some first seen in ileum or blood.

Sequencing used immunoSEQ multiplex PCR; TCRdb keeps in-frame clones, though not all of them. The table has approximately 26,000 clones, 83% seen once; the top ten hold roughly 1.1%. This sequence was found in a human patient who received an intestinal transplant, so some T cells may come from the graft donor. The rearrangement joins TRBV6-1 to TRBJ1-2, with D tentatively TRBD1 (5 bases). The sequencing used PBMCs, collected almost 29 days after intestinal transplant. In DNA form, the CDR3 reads TGTGCCAGCACACGGGGCTTCGGCTACACCTTC. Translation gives CASTRGFGYTF.